The 32 T cell receptor beta chains listed next were all sequenced from one sample in a study of cytomegalovirus exposure and HLA in healthy donors. The method was immunoSEQ multiplex PCR; TCRdb's version includes in-frame clones alone and lacks a portion of them. The sample carries 98,000 or so clones, around 85% recorded once. The specimen was PBMCs. All receptors come from a woman younger than 30 in good health and CMV-seronegative.

The V call is TRBV9, the J call TRBJ2-7; 12 bases agree with TRBD2. Germline values: CDR1 SGDLS, CDR2 YYNGEE. The junction had 4 bases not matched to a gene; V was cut back by 4 bases and J by 2 bases. CDR3 length equals 15 residues. CDR3 DNA sequence: TGTGCCAGCAGCCTAACTAGCGGGGGGACCTACGAGCAGTACTTC. Protein product: CASSLTSGGTYEQYF. The full variable domain, completed using reference TRBV9 and TRBJ2-7, is DSGVTQTPKHLITATGQRVTLRCSPRSGDLSVYWYQQSLDQGLQFLIQYYNGEERAKGNILERFSAQQFPDLHSELNLSSLELGDSALYFCASSLTSGGTYEQYFGPGTRLTVT.

The V call is TRBV7-2, the J call TRBJ1-6, with a possible D match to TRBD1 (5 bases). The CDR3 loop spans 17 amino acids. Germline CDR1 reads SGHTA; CDR2 reads FQGNSA. Trimming pared 5 bases from V and 4 bases from J, leaving 18 bases between. This CDR3 reads CASSPWGGSGYNSPLHF. The DNA of the CDR3 is TGTGCCAGCAGCCCCTGGGGGGGGTCAGGATATAATTCACCCCTCCACTTT. Using reference TRBV7-2 and TRBJ1-6 for the parts outside the CDR3, the full variable domain is GAGVSQSPSNKVTEKGKDVELRCDPISGHTALYWYRQSLGQGLEFLIYFQGNSAPDKSGLPSDRFSAERTGGSVSTLTIQRTQQEDSAVYLCASSPWGGSGYNSPLHFGNGTRLTVT.

The chain combines TRBV25-1 with TRBJ1-4; 11 bases align to TRBD1. The V segment lost 1 base and the J segment 5 bases; nucleotides outside the gene matches: 9. The CDR3 has 18 amino acids. CDR1 is MGHDK, CDR2 SYGVNS, per germline. The CDR3 reads CASSESPGTGGGNEKLFF. The CDR3 DNA sequence: TGTGCCAGCAGTGAATCCCCCGGGACAGGGGGGGGAAATGAAAAACTGTTTTTT.

The genes are TRBV29-1 and TRBJ1-2, with TRBD1 matching over 8 bases. V trimming: 0 bases; J trimming: 0 bases; junction bases outside the gene matches: 15. The CDR3 contains 19 residues. From germline, CDR1 is SQVTM and CDR2 ANQGSEA. CDR3 sequence (DNA): TGCAGCGTTGAAGAGGCTCGGATCGGACAGGGACAAGCTAACTATGGCTACACCTTC. It translates to CSVEEARIGQGQANYGYTF.

The gene calls are TRBV7-5 and TRBJ1-5; TRBD1, as called in the table, went unchecked against the DNA. TRBV7-5 is a pseudogene. This CDR3 is 16 amino acids long. For the CDR3, the DNA is TGTGTCAGAAGCTTAAGGGGGCAGGGGCCCAATCAGCCCCAGCATTTT. Residues: CVRSLRGQGPNQPQHF.

The chain combines TRBV29-1 with TRBJ2-7; 8 nucleotides align to TRBD1. CDR1 and CDR2 (germline): SQVTM, ANQGSEA. V shed 6 bases and J 4 bases; nucleotides not matched to a gene: 8. The CDR3 is made up of 13 amino acids. DNA of the CDR3: TGCAGCGTGGGGGGCGACAGGGGTTACGAGCAGTACTTC. Its protein product is CSVGGDRGYEQYF.

The rearrangement joins TRBV7-9 to TRBJ1-1; D remains ambiguous. The CDR3 spans 12 residues. V shed 11 bases and J shed 1 base, with 11 bases lying between them. Germline CDR1 is SEHNR and CDR2 is FQNEAQ (reference sequence). The CDR3 coding sequence is TGTGCCTGGGCCCACGGGAACACTGAAGCTTTCTTT. Encoded protein: CAWAHGNTEAFF.

The J gene is TRBJ1-2, the V gene TRBV19; no firm D call. Germline V gives CDR1 LNHDA, CDR2 SQIVND (reference sequence). The CDR3 is made up of 14 amino acids. V was shortened by 7 bases and J by 6 bases, with 18 bases between the two germline ends. CDR3 sequence: CASTKLPGFHGYTF. The CDR3, as DNA: TGTGCCAGTACAAAGTTGCCGGGGTTCCATGGCTACACCTTC. The variable domain in full, completed from reference TRBV19 and TRBJ1-2, reads DGGITQSPKYLFRKEGQNVTLSCEQNLNHDAMYWYRQDPGQGLRLIYYSQIVNDFQKGDIAEGYSVSREKKESFPLTVTSAQKNPTAFYLCASTKLPGFHGYTFGSGTRLTVV.

The chain combines TRBV5-1 with TRBJ2-1; 7 bases agree with TRBD1. CDR3 length equals 15 residues. Losses at the gene ends were 4 bases for V and 6 bases for J; bases not matched to a gene: 10. Germline V lookup: CDR1 SGHRS, CDR2 YFSETQ. CDR3 sequence reads: CASSVTGLRGNEQFF. For the CDR3, the DNA is TGCGCCAGCAGCGTGACAGGGCTCCGTGGCAATGAGCAGTTCTTC.

This chain connects TRBV27 to TRBJ1-6; perhaps TRBD1 as D (5 bases). Germline V gene sequence: CDR1 MNHEY, CDR2 SMNVEV (reference sequence). The CDR3 spans 14 residues. Trimming cost V 3 bases and J 9 bases, with 12 bases left between them. CDR3 sequence: CASSFGGATSPLHF. In DNA, the CDR3 is TGTGCCAGCAGTTTCGGAGGGGCGACTTCACCCCTCCACTTT.

The chain uses TRBV7-3 and TRBJ2-7; D uncertain. CDR1 SGHTA and CDR2 FQGTGA come from the germline V gene. This CDR3 region has 13 residues. Trimming stripped 2 bases from V and 3 bases from J, with 8 bases between. The CDR3 bases are TGTGCCAGCAGCTTAGAACTAAACTACGAGCAGTACTTC. Translating it yields CASSLELNYEQYF.

V gene TRBV28 combines with J gene TRBJ2-7, with D possibly matching TRBD1 (5 bases). The V gene lost 6 bases and the J gene lost 6 bases, with 18 bases spanning the gap. The CDR3 runs to 14 residues. Germline V CDR1 and CDR2: MDHEN, SYDVKM. This chain's CDR3 is CASSKAGPWTEQYF. CDR3 nucleotide sequence: TGTGCCAGCAGCAAGGCAGGGCCTTGGACCGAGCAGTACTTC. Variable domain in full (rest from reference TRBV28 and TRBJ2-7): DVKVTQSSRYLVKRTGEKVFLECVQDMDHENMFWYRQDPGLGLRLIYFSYDVKMKEKGDIPEGYSVSREKKERFSLILESASTNQTSMYLCASSKAGPWTEQYFGPGTRLTVT.

The chain is built from TRBV5-1 and TRBJ1-1, with 12 positions matching TRBD1. This CDR3 has 16 amino acids. Trimming cost V 4 bases and J 4 bases; bases outside gene matches: 8. Germline assignment: CDR1 SGHRS and CDR2 YFSETQ. CDR3 region: CASSRGQGARSTEAFF. As DNA, the CDR3 is TGCGCCAGCAGCAGGGGACAGGGGGCGCGTAGCACTGAAGCTTTCTTT.

The V gene is TRBV7-8, the J gene TRBJ1-6; 7 bases line up with TRBD1. The germline CDR1 and CDR2 sequences are SGHVS and FQNEAQ. The CDR3 runs 15 residues. Germline trimming cut 5 bases from V and 8 bases from J; bases unmatched to any gene: 9. This chain's CDR3 is CASSPSGQTYSPLHF. The CDR3 nucleotides read TGTGCCAGCAGCCCGTCGGGACAGACATATTCACCCCTCCACTTT.

This clone was picked up one time. The chain uses TRBV11-2 and TRBJ1-1; D uncertain. CDR3 size: 14 residues. V was shortened by 5 bases and J by 5 bases, with 15 bases between the two germline ends. In germline, CDR1 is SGHAT, CDR2 FQNNGV. For the CDR3, the DNA is TGTGCCAGCAGCATTGACGCGTGGGCGACTGAAGCTTTCTTT. This codes for CASSIDAWATEAFF.

The chain couples TRBV7-9 to TRBJ1-6; D is ambiguous. Deletions cut 5 bases from V and 8 bases from J, with 19 bases between. Germline-derived CDR1 and CDR2 are SEHNR and FQNEAQ (reference sequence). This CDR3 is 16 amino acids long. CDR3 nucleotide sequence: TGTGCCAGCAGCCCCCTTCGGGGTTGGGAAGATTCACCCCTCCACTTT. It specifies CASSPLRGWEDSPLHF.

The chain combines TRBV7-6 with TRBJ2-7, with a possible D match to TRBD1 (5 bases). CDR1 and CDR2 from the germline V gene are SGHVS and FNYEAQ. V lost 4 bases, J lost 6 bases, and 13 bases lay in between. CDR3 length: 13 residues. The CDR3 sequence: CASSWGPGAEQYF. The CDR3 region has the DNA TGTGCCAGCAGCTGGGGCCCTGGCGCCGAGCAGTACTTC.

The J gene is TRBJ2-3, the V gene TRBV6-5; 8 nucleotides align to TRBD2. Germline CDR1 MNHEY, CDR2 SVGAGI. This CDR3 has 14 amino acids. Trimming at V came to 10 bases and at J to 3 bases, leaving 9 bases not matched to a gene. The CDR3 DNA sequence: TGTGCCAAAAAACTAGCGGCGGGGACAGATACGCAGTATTTT. Amino acids: CAKKLAAGTDTQYF.

The rearrangement joins TRBV19 to TRBJ1-2; a possible D gene is TRBD1 (5 bases). The CDR3 is 12 residues long. The germline V gene encodes CDR1 LNHDA and CDR2 SQIVND (reference sequence). Deletions cut 7 bases from V and 7 bases from J, with 13 bases between. CDR3 nucleotides: TGTGCCAGTATGGAGGGGCTCGGTGGCTACACCTTC. Translated: CASMEGLGGYTF.

This clone was counted only a few times. The chain links TRBV25-1 to TRBJ1-4; TRBD1 is a possible D gene (5 bases). V shed 2 bases and J shed 8 bases, with 18 bases lying between them. Germline V gene data show CDR1 as MGHDK and CDR2 as SYGVNS. This CDR3 spans 16 amino acids. For the CDR3, the DNA is TGTGCCAGCAGTGAAGGGGTTGGGGGGGAAGAAGAAAAACTGTTTTTT. Translation gives CASSEGVGGEEEKLFF. Supplemented by reference TRBV25-1 and TRBJ1-4, the full variable domain reads EADIYQTPRYLVIGTGKKITLECSQTMGHDKMYWYQQDPGMELHLIHYSYGVNSTEKGDLSSESTVSRIRTEHFPLTLESARPSHTSQYLCASSEGVGGEEEKLFFGSGTQLSVL.

This chain links TRBV5-6 with TRBJ2-5; TRBD1 is a possible D gene (5 bases). Germline lookup yields CDR1 SGHDT and CDR2 YYEEEE. Trimming cost V 3 bases and J 1 base, with 10 bases left between them. The CDR3 is 14 residues long. The CDR3 sequence: CASSSTALQETQYF. The CDR3 DNA reads as TGTGCCAGCAGCTCGACAGCACTCCAAGAGACCCAGTACTTC.

The chain has TRBV9 and TRBJ2-5; 10 nucleotides align to TRBD2. Germline assignment: CDR1 SGDLS and CDR2 YYNGEE. V lost 3 bases and J lost 2; bases outside the gene matches: 4. This CDR3 is 15 amino acids long. CDR3 bases: TGTGCCAGCAGCGCACTAGCGGGAAAGCAAGAGACCCAGTACTTC. It translates to CASSALAGKQETQYF. Full variable domain (rest looked up from reference TRBV9 and TRBJ2-5): DSGVTQTPKHLITATGQRVTLRCSPRSGDLSVYWYQQSLDQGLQFLIQYYNGEERAKGNILERFSAQQFPDLHSELNLSSLELGDSALYFCASSALAGKQETQYFGPGTRLLVL.

The table lists this clone with many counts. J is TRBJ1-5 and V is TRBV25-1, with D possibly being TRBD1 (6 bases). V was pared by 1 base and J by 6 bases, with 13 bases between. The CDR3 consists of 15 residues. Per the germline V gene, CDR1 is MGHDK and CDR2 is SYGVNS. CDR3 sequence reads: CASSESAGVGQPQHF. Written as DNA, the CDR3 is TGTGCCAGCAGTGAATCAGCAGGGGTTGGTCAGCCCCAGCATTTT. Looking up the rest from reference TRBV25-1 and TRBJ1-5 gives the full variable domain: EADIYQTPRYLVIGTGKKITLECSQTMGHDKMYWYQQDPGMELHLIHYSYGVNSTEKGDLSSESTVSRIRTEHFPLTLESARPSHTSQYLCASSESAGVGQPQHFGDGTRLSIL.

This clone was seen a few times. The V call is TRBV16, the J call TRBJ1-2; 9 bases are shared with TRBD1. Germline CDR1 reads KGHSY; CDR2 reads FQNENV. The V gene end was trimmed by 4 bases and the J gene end by 6 bases; junction bases not matched to a gene: 6. This CDR3 has 14 residues. Here the CDR3 reads CASSPGTGSHGYTF. CDR3 in DNA: TGTGCCAGCAGCCCGGGGACAGGGAGTCATGGCTACACCTTC.

This sequence joins TRBV9 and TRBJ2-7, with 7 bases fitting TRBD2. Germline V lookup: CDR1 SGDLS, CDR2 YYNGEE. The CDR3 loop spans 14 amino acids. With 4 bases clipped from V and 1 base from J, the junction kept 5 bases outside the gene matches. CDR3 in DNA: TGTGCCAGCAGCCGGGGGGACGGATCCTACGAGCAGTACTTC. Encoded protein: CASSRGDGSYEQYF.

This clone was observed a handful of times. The chain joins TRBV7-2 to TRBJ1-5; TRBD1 is a possible D gene (5 bases). V was cut by 6 bases and J by 7 bases, with 13 bases left in between. There are 13 residues in the CDR3. Looked up from germline, CDR1 is SGHTA and CDR2 is FQGNSA. This CDR3 is CASRGLVGQPQHF. The DNA of the CDR3 is TGTGCCAGCAGGGGACTTGTGGGCCAGCCCCAGCATTTT.

CDR3 amino acids: CASSRTGAGGEKLFF. The CDR3 region has the DNA TGTGCCAGCAGCCGCACCGGGGCCGGGGGTGAAAAACTGTTTTTT. The rearrangement links TRBV13 to TRBJ1-4; D might be TRBD1 (5 bases). Germline loops: CDR1 PRHDT, CDR2 FYEKMQ (reference sequence). The CDR3 is 15 residues long. Trimming stripped 5 bases from V and 7 bases from J, with 17 bases between.

The J gene is TRBJ2-7, the V gene TRBV10-3; D may be TRBD2 (5 bases). Trimming stripped 9 bases from V and 0 bases from J, with 12 bases between. The CDR3 has 13 amino acids. Germline CDR1 reads ENHRY; CDR2 reads SYGVKD. CDR3 nucleotides: TGTGCCATTGGCCCCGGGGACTCCTACGAGCAGTACTTC. The encoded protein is CAIGPGDSYEQYF.

The CDR3 sequence is CASSGQMNTEAFF. CDR3 DNA sequence: TGTGCCAGCAGTGGACAAATGAACACTGAAGCTTTCTTT. The chain is built from TRBV27 and TRBJ1-1; perhaps TRBD1 as D (5 bases). V lost 5 bases and J 0 bases, leaving 7 bases between the germline ends. The CDR3 is 13 amino acids. Germline CDR1 reads MNHEY; CDR2 reads SMNVEV (reference sequence).

This clone has only one observation. The chain carries TRBV12-5 and TRBJ1-1; 7 nucleotides align to TRBD1. This CDR3 is 15 amino acids long. Germline V gene data show CDR1 as LGHNT and CDR2 as FRNRAP. The V gene end was trimmed by 6 bases and the J gene end by 1 base; junction bases not matched to a gene: 8. The CDR3 reads CASGPRQGGNTEAFF. CDR3 sequence (DNA): TGTGCTAGTGGCCCCCGACAGGGAGGGAACACTGAAGCTTTCTTT.

This clone was detected once. The J gene is TRBJ2-7, the V gene TRBV7-7; 8 bases align to TRBD1. V lost 6 bases and J lost 3; bases outside the gene matches: 7. Per germline, CDR1 SSHAT and CDR2 FNYEAQ (reference sequence). The CDR3 has 14 amino acids. The CDR3: CASSIGTGGYEQYF. The CDR3 DNA follows: TGTGCCAGCAGTATAGGGACAGGCGGCTACGAGCAGTACTTC.

This clone was detected a few times. This chain connects TRBV5-1 to TRBJ2-7; tentative D call: TRBD1 (5 bases). CDR1 and CDR2 from the germline V gene are SGHRS and YFSETQ. Trimming pared 1 base from V and 2 bases from J, leaving 7 bases between. The CDR3 has 13 residues. CDR3 protein: CASSLQGTYEQYF. As DNA, the CDR3 is TGCGCCAGCAGCTTGCAGGGTACCTACGAGCAGTACTTC.